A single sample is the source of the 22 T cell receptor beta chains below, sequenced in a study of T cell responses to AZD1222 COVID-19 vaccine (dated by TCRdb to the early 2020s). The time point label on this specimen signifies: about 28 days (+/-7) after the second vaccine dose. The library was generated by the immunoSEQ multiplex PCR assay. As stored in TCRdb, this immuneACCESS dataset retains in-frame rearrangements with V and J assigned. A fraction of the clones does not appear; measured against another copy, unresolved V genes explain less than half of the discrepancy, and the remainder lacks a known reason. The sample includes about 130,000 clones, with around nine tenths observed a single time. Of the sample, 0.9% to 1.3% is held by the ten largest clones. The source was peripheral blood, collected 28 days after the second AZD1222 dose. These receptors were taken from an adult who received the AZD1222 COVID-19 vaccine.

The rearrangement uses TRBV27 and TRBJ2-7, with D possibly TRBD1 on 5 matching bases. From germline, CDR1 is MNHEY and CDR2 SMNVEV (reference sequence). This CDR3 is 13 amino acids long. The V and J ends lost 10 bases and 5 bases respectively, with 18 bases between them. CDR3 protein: CAISDNYGHEQYF. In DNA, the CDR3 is TGTGCCATCTCGGACAACTATGGCCACGAGCAGTACTTC.

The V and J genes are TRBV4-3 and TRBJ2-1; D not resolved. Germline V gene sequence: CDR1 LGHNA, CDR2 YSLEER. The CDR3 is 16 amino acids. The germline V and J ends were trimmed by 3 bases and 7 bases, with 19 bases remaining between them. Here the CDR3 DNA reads TGCGCCAGCAGCCAGGGTCTCCGAACACCCCGGAATGAGCAGTTCTTC. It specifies CASSQGLRTPRNEQFF.

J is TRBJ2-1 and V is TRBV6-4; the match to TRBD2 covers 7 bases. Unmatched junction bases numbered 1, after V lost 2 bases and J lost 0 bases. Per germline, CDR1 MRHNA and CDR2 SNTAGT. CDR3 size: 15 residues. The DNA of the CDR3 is TGTGCCAGCAGTGACGGCGGGGGCTCCTACAATGAGCAGTTCTTC. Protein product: CASSDGGGSYNEQFF.

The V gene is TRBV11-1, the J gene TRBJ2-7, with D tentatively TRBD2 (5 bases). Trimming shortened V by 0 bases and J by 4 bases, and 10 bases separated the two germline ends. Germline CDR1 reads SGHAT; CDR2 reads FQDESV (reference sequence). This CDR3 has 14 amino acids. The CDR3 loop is CASSLALGVYEQYF. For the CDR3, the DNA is TGTGCCAGCAGCTTAGCGCTCGGGGTTTACGAGCAGTACTTC.

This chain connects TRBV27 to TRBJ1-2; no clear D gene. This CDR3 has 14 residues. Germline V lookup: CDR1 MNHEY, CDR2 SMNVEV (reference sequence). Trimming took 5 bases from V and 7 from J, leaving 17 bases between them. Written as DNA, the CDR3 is TGTGCCAGCAGTCCCGACCTGGCAGGTCGTGGCTACACCTTC. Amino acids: CASSPDLAGRGYTF.

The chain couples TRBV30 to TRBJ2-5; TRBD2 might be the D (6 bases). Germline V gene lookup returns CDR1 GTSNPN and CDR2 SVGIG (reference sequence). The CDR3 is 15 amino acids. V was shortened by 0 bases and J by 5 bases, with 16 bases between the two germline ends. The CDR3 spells CAWSVPAGMRETQYF. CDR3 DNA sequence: TGTGCCTGGAGTGTACCAGCGGGCATGAGGGAGACCCAGTACTTC.

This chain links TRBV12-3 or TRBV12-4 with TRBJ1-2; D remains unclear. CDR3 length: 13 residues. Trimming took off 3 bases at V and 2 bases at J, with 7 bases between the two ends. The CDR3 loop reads CASSLGSNYGYTF. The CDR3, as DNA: TGTGCCAGCAGTTTGGGGAGCAACTATGGCTACACCTTC.

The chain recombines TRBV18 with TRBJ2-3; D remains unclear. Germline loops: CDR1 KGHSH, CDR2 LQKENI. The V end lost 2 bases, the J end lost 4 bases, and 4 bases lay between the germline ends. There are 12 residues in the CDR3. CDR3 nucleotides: TGTGCCAGCTCACCAGTGGCAGATACGCAGTATTTT. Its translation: CASSPVADTQYF.

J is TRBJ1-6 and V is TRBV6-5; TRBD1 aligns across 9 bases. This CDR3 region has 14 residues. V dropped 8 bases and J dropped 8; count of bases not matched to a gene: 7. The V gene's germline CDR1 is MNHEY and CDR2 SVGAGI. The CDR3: CASARDRDYSPLHF. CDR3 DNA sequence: TGTGCCAGCGCCCGGGACAGGGATTATTCACCCCTCCACTTT.

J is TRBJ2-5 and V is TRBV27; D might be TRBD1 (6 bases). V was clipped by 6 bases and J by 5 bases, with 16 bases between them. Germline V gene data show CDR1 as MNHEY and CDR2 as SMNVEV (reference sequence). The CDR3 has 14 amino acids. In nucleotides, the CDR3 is TGTGCCAGCAGCAGGGCAGGGGAAGTGGAGACCCAGTACTTC. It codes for CASSRAGEVETQYF.

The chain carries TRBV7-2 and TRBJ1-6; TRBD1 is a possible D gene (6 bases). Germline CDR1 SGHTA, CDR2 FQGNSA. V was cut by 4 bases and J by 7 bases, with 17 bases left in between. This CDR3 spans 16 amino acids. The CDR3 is CASSSPGRGHNSPLHF. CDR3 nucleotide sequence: TGTGCCAGCAGCTCCCCTGGTCGGGGGCACAATTCACCCCTCCACTTT.

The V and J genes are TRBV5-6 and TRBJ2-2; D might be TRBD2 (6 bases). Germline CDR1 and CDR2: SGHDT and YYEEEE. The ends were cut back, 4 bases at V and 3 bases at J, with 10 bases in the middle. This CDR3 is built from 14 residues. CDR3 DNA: TGTGCCAGCAGCAGACGGGGGTACACCGGGGAGCTGTTTTTT. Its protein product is CASSRRGYTGELFF.

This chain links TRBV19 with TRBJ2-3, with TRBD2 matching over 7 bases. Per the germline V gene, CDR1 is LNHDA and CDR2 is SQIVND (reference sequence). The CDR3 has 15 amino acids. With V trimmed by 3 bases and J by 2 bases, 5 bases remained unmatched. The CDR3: CASSMGGTNTDTQYF. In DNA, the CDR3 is TGTGCCAGTAGTATGGGGGGGACTAACACAGATACGCAGTATTTT.

The CDR3 coding sequence is TGTGCCAGCAGTCAGGGAAGGAATGAAAAACTGTTTTTT. Protein: CASSQGRNEKLFF. The V and J genes are TRBV6-5 and TRBJ1-4; weak D call: TRBD1 (5 bases). This CDR3 region has 13 residues. Germline V lookup: CDR1 MNHEY, CDR2 SVGAGI. V was pared by 5 bases and J by 5 bases, with 9 bases between.

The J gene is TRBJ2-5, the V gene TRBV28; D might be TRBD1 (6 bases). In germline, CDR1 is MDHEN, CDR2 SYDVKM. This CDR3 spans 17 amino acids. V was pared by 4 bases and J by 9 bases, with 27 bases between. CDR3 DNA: TGTGCCAGCAGTTCCCATCCCGGGACAACTTCTAAGGAACCCCAGTACTTC. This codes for CASSSHPGTTSKEPQYF.

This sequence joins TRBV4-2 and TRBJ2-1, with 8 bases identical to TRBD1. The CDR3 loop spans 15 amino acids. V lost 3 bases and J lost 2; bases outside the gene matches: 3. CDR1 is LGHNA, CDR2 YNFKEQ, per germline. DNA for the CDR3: TGTGCCAGCAGCCAGGACAGGGCTACCTACAATGAGCAGTTCTTC. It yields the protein CASSQDRATYNEQFF.

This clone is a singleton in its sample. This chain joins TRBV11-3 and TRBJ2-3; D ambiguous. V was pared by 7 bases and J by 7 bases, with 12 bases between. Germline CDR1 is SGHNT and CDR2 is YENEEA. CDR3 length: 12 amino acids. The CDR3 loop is CASTLSPHTQYF. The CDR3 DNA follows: TGTGCCAGCACCCTCTCGCCTCATACGCAGTATTTT. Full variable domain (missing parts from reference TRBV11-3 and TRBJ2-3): EAGVVQSPRYKIIEKKQPVAFWCNPISGHNTLYWYLQNLGQGPELLIRYENEEAVDDSQLPKDRFSAERLKGVDSTLKIQPAELGDSAVYLCASTLSPHTQYFGPGTRLTVL.

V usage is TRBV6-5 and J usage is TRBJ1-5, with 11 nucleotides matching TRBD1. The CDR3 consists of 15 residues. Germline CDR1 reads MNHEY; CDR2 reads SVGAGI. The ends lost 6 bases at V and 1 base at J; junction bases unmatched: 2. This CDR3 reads CASRGTGGSNQPQHF. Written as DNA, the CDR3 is TGTGCCAGCAGGGGGACAGGGGGAAGCAATCAGCCCCAGCATTTT.

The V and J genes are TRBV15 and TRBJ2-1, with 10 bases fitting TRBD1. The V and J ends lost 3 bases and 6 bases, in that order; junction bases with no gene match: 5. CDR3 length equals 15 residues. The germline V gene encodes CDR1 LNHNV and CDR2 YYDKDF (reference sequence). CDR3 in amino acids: CATSRGQGPGNEQFF. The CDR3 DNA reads TGTGCCACCAGCAGGGGACAGGGGCCGGGCAATGAGCAGTTCTTC.

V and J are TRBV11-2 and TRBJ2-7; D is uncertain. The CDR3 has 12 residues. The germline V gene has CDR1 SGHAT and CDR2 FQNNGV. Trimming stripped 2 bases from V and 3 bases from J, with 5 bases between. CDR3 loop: CASSLWDYEQYF. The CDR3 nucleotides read TGTGCCAGCAGCTTATGGGACTACGAGCAGTACTTC.

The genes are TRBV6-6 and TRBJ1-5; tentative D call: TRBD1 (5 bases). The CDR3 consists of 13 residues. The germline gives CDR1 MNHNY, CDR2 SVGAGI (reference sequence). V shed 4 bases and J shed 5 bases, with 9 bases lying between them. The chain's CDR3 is CASSWGEYQPQHF. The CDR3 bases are TGTGCCAGCAGTTGGGGCGAGTATCAGCCCCAGCATTTT.

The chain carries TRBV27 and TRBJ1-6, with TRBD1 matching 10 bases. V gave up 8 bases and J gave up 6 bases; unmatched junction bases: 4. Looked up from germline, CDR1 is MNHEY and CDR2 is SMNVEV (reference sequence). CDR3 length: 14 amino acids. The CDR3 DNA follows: TGTGCCAGCCGACAGGGGGCGTTTAATTCACCCCTCCACTTT. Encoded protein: CASRQGAFNSPLHF.